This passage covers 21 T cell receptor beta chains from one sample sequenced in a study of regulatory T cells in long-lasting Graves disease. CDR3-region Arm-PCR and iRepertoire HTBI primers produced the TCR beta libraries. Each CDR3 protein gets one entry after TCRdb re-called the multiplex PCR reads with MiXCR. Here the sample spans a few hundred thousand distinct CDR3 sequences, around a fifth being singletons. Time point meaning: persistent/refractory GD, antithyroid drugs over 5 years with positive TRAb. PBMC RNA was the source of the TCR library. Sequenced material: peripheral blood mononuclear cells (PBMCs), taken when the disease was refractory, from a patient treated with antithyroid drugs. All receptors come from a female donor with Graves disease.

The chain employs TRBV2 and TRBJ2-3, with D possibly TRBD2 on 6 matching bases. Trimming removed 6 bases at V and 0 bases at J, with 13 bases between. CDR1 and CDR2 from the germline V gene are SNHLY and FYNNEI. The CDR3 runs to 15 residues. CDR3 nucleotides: TGTGCCAGCAGCAGGGACTCCTCTAGCACAGATACGCAGTATTTT. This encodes CASSRDSSSTDTQYF.

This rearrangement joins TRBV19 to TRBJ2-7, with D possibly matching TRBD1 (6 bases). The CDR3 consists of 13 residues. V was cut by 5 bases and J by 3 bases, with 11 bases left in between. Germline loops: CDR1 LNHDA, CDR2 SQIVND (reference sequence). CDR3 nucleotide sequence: TGTGCCAGTAGTGAGGGACACCGCTACGAGCAGTACTTC. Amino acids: CASSEGHRYEQYF.

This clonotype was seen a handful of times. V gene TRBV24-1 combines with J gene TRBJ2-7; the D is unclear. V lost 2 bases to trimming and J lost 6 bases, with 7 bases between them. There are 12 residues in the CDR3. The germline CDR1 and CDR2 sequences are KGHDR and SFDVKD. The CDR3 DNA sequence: TGTGCCACCAGTGATTACAAGGGCGAGCAGTACTTC. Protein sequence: CATSDYKGEQYF.

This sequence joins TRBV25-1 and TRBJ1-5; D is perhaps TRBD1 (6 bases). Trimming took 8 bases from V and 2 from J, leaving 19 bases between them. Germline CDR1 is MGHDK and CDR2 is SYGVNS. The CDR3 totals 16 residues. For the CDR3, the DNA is TGTGCCAGCTCCGACGGCGGGGGCGCGGGCAATCAGCCCCAGCATTTT. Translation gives CASSDGGGAGNQPQHF.

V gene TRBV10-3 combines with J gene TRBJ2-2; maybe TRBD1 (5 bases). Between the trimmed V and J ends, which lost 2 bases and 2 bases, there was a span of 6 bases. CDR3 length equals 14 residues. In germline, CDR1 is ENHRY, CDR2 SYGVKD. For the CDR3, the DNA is TGTGCCATCAGTGAGAGGGGCAACACCGGGGAGCTGTTTTTT. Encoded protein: CAISERGNTGELFF.

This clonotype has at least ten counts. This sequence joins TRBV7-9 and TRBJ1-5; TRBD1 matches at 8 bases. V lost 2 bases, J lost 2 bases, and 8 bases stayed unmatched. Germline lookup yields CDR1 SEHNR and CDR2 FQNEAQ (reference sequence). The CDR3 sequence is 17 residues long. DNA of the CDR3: TGTGCCAGCAGCTTATCCGACCCGGGACAGGGCAATCAGCCCCAGCATTTT. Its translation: CASSLSDPGQGNQPQHF.

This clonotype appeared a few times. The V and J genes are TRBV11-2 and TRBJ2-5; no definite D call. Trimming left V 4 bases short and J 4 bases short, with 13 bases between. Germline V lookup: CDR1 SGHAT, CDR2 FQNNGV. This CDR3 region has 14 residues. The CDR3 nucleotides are TGTGCCAGCAGCTCATCCTCCCCCGGAGAGACCCAGTACTTC. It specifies CASSSSSPGETQYF.

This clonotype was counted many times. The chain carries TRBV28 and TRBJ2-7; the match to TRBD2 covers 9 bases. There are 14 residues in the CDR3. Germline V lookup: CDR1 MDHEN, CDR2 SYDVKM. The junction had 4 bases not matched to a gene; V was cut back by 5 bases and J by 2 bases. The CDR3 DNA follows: TGTGCCAGCAGTCCCGTAGCGGGAGCCTACGAGCAGTACTTC. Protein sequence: CASSPVAGAYEQYF.

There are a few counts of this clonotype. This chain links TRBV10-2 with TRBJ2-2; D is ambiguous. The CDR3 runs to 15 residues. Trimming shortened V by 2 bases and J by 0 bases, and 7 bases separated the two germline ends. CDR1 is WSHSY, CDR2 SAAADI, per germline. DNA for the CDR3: TGCGCCAGCAGTGAGCAGCTTACGAACACCGGGGAGCTGTTTTTT. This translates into CASSEQLTNTGELFF.

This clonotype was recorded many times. CDR3 sequence reads: CASTSGGGQPQHF. The CDR3 nucleotides read TGTGCCAGCACCTCCGGGGGAGGACAGCCCCAGCATTTT. The V call is TRBV2, the J call TRBJ1-5; TRBD1 might be the D (5 bases). The CDR3 runs 13 residues. V was shortened by 7 bases and J by 7 bases, with 14 bases between the two germline ends. Germline CDR1 reads SNHLY; CDR2 reads FYNNEI.

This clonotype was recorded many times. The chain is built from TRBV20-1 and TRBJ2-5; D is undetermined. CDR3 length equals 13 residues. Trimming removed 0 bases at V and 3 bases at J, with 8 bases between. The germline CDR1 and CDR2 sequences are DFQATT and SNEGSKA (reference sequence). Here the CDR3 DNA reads TGCAGTGCTAGAGAGACGTCGGAAGAGACCCAGTACTTC. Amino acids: CSARETSEETQYF.

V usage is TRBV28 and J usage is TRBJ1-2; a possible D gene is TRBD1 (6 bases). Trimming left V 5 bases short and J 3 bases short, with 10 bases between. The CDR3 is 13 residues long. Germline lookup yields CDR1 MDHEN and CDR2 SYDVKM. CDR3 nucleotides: TGTGCCAGCAGTGTGGACAGCTACTATGGCTACACCTTC. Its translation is CASSVDSYYGYTF.

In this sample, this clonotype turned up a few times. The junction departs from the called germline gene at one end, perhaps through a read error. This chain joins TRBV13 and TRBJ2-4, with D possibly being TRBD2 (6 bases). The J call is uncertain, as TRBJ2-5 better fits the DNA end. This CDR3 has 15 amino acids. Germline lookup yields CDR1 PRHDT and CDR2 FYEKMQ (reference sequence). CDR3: CASSVGGDGGETQYF. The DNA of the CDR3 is TGTGCCAGCAGCGTAGGAGGGGACGGCGGTGAGACCCAGTACTTC.

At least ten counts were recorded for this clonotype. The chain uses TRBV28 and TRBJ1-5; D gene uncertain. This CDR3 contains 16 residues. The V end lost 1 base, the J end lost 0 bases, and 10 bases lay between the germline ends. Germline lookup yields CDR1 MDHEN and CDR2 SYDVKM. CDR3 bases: TGTGCCAGCAGTTTATTAGCCCACTATAGCAATCAGCCCCAGCATTTT. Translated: CASSLLAHYSNQPQHF.

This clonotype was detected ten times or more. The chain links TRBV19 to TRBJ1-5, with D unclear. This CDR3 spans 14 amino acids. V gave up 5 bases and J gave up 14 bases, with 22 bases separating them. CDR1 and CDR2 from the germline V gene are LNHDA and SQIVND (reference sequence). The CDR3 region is CASSGSGGSENKHF. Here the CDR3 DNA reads TGTGCCAGTAGTGGGAGTGGAGGGTCCGAAAATAAGCATTTT. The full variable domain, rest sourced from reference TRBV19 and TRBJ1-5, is DGGITQSPKYLFRKEGQNVTLSCEQNLNHDAMYWYRQDPGQGLRLIYYSQIVNDFQKGDIAEGYSVSREKKESFPLTVTSAQKNPTAFYLCASSGSGGSENKHFGDGTRLSIL.

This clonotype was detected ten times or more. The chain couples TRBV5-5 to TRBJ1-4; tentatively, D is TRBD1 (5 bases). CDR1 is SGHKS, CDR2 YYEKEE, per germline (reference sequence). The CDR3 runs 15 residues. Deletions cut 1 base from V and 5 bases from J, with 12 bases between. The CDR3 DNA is TGTGCCAGCAGCTTGACCGGGGACTACAATGAAAAACTGTTTTTT. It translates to CASSLTGDYNEKLFF.

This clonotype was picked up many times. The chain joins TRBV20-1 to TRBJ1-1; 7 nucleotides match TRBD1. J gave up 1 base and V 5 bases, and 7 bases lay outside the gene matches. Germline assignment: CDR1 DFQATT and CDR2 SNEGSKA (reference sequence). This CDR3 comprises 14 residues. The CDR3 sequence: CSAPRQGGNTEAFF. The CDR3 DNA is TGCAGTGCTCCCCGACAGGGCGGGAACACTGAAGCTTTCTTT.

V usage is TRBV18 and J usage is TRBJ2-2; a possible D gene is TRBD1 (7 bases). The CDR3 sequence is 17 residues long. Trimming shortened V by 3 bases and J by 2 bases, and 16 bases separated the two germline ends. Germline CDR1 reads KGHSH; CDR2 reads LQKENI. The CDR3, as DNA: TGTGCCAGCTCACCGGGGGGACAGTCCCAAAACACCGGGGAGCTGTTTTTT. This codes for CASSPGGQSQNTGELFF.

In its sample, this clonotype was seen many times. CDR3 in amino acids: CASSFRNQPQHF. In DNA, the CDR3 is TGTGCCAGCAGTTTTAGGAATCAGCCCCAGCATTTT. V usage is TRBV28 and J usage is TRBJ1-5; no firm D call. The CDR3 has 12 amino acids. V lost 3 bases and J lost 4, with 4 bases in between. Germline CDR1 reads MDHEN; CDR2 reads SYDVKM.

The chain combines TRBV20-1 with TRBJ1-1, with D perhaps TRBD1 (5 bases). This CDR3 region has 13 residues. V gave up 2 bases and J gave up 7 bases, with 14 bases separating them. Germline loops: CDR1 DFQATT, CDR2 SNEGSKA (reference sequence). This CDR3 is CSARRVSGVEAFF. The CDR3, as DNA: TGCAGTGCTAGACGTGTATCGGGGGTTGAAGCTTTCTTT.

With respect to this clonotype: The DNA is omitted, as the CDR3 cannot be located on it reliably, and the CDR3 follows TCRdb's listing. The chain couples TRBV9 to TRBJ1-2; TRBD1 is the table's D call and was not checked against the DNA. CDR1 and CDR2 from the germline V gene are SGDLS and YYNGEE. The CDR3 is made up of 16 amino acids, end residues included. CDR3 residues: CASSVGSGAQSYGHTF.